This T cell receptor beta chain was found in a study of blood T cell repertoires in COVID-19. Study context: Whether acute or convalescent, the COVID-19 samples came from the United States, Italy and Spain. From T cells, B-cell-depleted T cells, or PBMCs came the material, which was cDNA or gDNA.

Original data processing: Estimated nucleated cell counts came from reference gene primer amplification. Assay used: immunoSEQ multiplex PCR; TCRdb lists only in-frame clones, some missing. The DNA was the basis for D and trimming; V, J and clone size are from that table. Found here are roughly 150,000 clones, roughly 84% of them singletons; the top ten hold around 7.2%. This CDR3 spans 17 amino acids. CDR1 KGHDR and CDR2 SFDVKD come from the germline V gene. After removal of 1 base from V and 1 base from J, the junction contained 5 bases not matched to a gene. This clonotype was sampled from a woman aged 45-59 years in a cohort sampled during active or convalescent COVID-19. V is TRBV24-1 and J is TRBJ2-3; 9 positions match TRBD2. The sample consisted of peripheral blood. CDR3 DNA sequence: TGTGCCACCAGTGATTTAAGCGGGGGGTGGGGCACAGATACGCAGTATTTT. It specifies CATSDLSGGWGTDTQYF.